The 25 T cell receptor beta chains below all came from one sample that was sequenced in a study of shared clonotypes between healthy human individuals. CD45RO-negative, CCR7-positively selected cells formed the naive CD8 fraction, excluding terminally differentiated effector memory CD45RA+ cells. This table comes from immunoSEQ multiplex PCR, and its TCRdb copy is limited to in-frame clones, with some not included. The sample has approximately 740,000 clones; around 92% are singletons. Sequencing was performed on naive CD8+ T cells sorted from blood. The receptors come from a man aged 25 to 45 in good health.

V gene TRBV19 combines with J gene TRBJ2-7, with TRBD2 matching over 9 bases. J gave up 3 bases and V 1 base, and 4 bases lay outside the gene matches. Looked up from germline, CDR1 is LNHDA and CDR2 is SQIVND (reference sequence). This CDR3 is 15 amino acids long. CDR3 nucleotides: TGTGCCAGTAGTATAGCTCTAGCGGGGATCTACGAGCAGTACTTC. It is translated as CASSIALAGIYEQYF.

This chain connects TRBV11-2 to TRBJ2-1; no definite D call. Germline V lookup: CDR1 SGHAT, CDR2 FQNNGV. The CDR3 contains 16 residues. The ends were cut back, 3 bases at V and 1 base at J, with 13 bases in the middle. CDR3 protein: CASSFGVETSYNEQFF. The DNA of the CDR3 is TGTGCCAGCAGCTTTGGGGTAGAGACGTCCTACAATGAGCAGTTCTTC.

J is TRBJ1-1 and V is TRBV7-2; weak D call: TRBD1 (5 bases). Deletions cut 4 bases from V and 5 bases from J, with 17 bases between. The CDR3 length is 15 residues. Germline CDR1 SGHTA, CDR2 FQGNSA. CDR3 sequence reads: CASSSPILGGTEAFF. The CDR3 DNA follows: TGTGCCAGCAGCTCCCCCATCTTGGGGGGGACTGAAGCTTTCTTT.

The genes are TRBV4-1 and TRBJ2-5; possible D gene TRBD1, 7 bases. Trimming pared 1 base from V and 7 bases from J, leaving 19 bases between. Germline V CDR1 and CDR2: MGHRA, YSYEKL. The CDR3 loop spans 16 amino acids. CDR3 nucleotide sequence: TGCGCCAGCAGCCAAGCTCAGGGGGGCCTCATCGGGACCCAGTACTTC. Protein: CASSQAQGGLIGTQYF.

The rearrangement links TRBV14 to TRBJ2-1, with 8 positions matching TRBD2. The CDR3 is made up of 15 amino acids. Germline-derived CDR1 and CDR2 are SGHDN and FVKESK. Unmatched junction bases numbered 3, after V lost 1 base and J lost 4 bases. CDR3 in amino acids: CASSQGTSLYNEQFF. DNA for the CDR3: TGTGCCAGCAGCCAAGGGACTAGCTTATACAATGAGCAGTTCTTC.

As to this clone: At one end, the junction sequence differs from germline, possibly due to a read error. This chain links TRBV4-1 with TRBJ1-1; D unclear. The CDR3 totals 15 residues. Germline V gives CDR1 MGHRA, CDR2 YSYEKL. The CDR3 region is CASNQAPGMNTEAFF. The CDR3 nucleotides read TGCGCCAGCAACCAAGCTCCCGGCATGAACACTGAAGCTTTCTTT.

The V call is TRBV5-4, the J call TRBJ2-5; D is ambiguous. The V end lost 6 bases, the J end lost 7 bases, and 7 bases lay between the germline ends. Looked up from germline, CDR1 is SGHNT and CDR2 is YYREEE (reference sequence). This CDR3 spans 10 amino acids. The CDR3 reads CASTSRTQYF. CDR3 sequence (DNA): TGTGCCAGCACGTCCCGGACCCAGTACTTC. Full variable domain (rest looked up from reference TRBV5-4 and TRBJ2-5): ETGVTQSPTHLIKTRGQQVTLRCSSQSGHNTVSWYQQALGQGPQFIFQYYREEENGRGNFPPRFSGLQFPNYSSELNVNALELDDSALYLCASTSRTQYFGPGTRLLVL.

The V call is TRBV5-4, the J call TRBJ2-5, with a tentative D call TRBD1 (6 bases). V was shortened by 0 bases and J by 6 bases, with 15 bases between the two germline ends. The CDR3 is 15 residues long. Germline V CDR1 and CDR2: SGHNT, YYREEE (reference sequence). CDR3 loop: CASSLDRGRGKTQYF. CDR3 in DNA: TGTGCCAGCAGCTTGGATCGAGGCAGGGGTAAGACCCAGTACTTC.

The gene calls are TRBV7-8 and TRBJ2-3; maybe TRBD1 (6 bases). Germline CDR1 reads SGHVS; CDR2 reads FQNEAQ. The ends were cut back, 5 bases at V and 5 bases at J, with 17 bases in the middle. CDR3 length: 15 residues. Here the CDR3 reads CASSAFQRTVDTQYF. CDR3 in DNA: TGTGCCAGCAGCGCATTTCAGAGGACAGTAGATACGCAGTATTTT. Using reference TRBV7-8 and TRBJ2-3 for the parts outside the CDR3, the full variable domain is GAGVSQSPRYKVAKRGQDVALRCDPISGHVSLFWYQQALGQGPEFLTYFQNEAQLDKSGLPSDRFFAERPEGSVSTLKIQRTQQEDSAVYLCASSAFQRTVDTQYFGPGTRLTVL.

This chain uses TRBV21-1 with TRBJ2-7; the table gives TRBD1 as D, unverified against the DNA. TRBV21-1 is a pseudogene segment. The CDR3 has 15 amino acids. CDR3 nucleotide sequence: TGTGCCAGCAGCAAAACGGGACAGGGGTTCGTCGAGCAGTACTTC. It encodes CASSKTGQGFVEQYF.

This chain links TRBV4-1 with TRBJ2-7; TRBD1 agrees at 9 bases. The germline V gene encodes CDR1 MGHRA and CDR2 YSYEKL. V shed 2 bases, J shed 2 bases, and the junction held 4 bases outside the gene matches. The CDR3 runs 15 residues. Here the CDR3 DNA reads TGCGCCAGCAGCCAAACCGGGACAGGGACCTACGAGCAGTACTTC. This encodes CASSQTGTGTYEQYF.

The chain carries TRBV7-3 and TRBJ2-1, with TRBD1 identical over 8 bases. Per germline, CDR1 SGHTA and CDR2 FQGTGA. The CDR3 extends over 18 amino acids. With 4 bases clipped from V and 4 bases from J, the junction kept 15 bases outside the gene matches. DNA for the CDR3: TGTGCCAGCAGCTCACCTGTACAGGGGGAAGGGGATTACAATGAGCAGTTCTTC. This gives the protein CASSSPVQGEGDYNEQFF.

This clone appeared once. The genes are TRBV11-2 and TRBJ1-1, with TRBD1 as a possible D gene (6 bases). V shed 5 bases and J shed 6 bases, with 22 bases lying between them. Germline lookup yields CDR1 SGHAT and CDR2 FQNNGV. This CDR3 is 16 amino acids long. The CDR3 DNA reads TGTGCCAGCAGCCCCGGATTGTATACAGGGACCCCTGAAGCTTTCTTT. Its translation: CASSPGLYTGTPEAFF.

The chain has TRBV9 and TRBJ2-1; D unresolved. The CDR3 is 13 residues long. Germline V gene sequence: CDR1 SGDLS, CDR2 YYNGEE. With 0 bases removed from V and 7 bases from J, the gap between germline ends came to 8 bases. CDR3 sequence reads: CASSVGASNEQFF. The CDR3 DNA sequence: TGTGCCAGCAGCGTAGGGGCTAGTAATGAGCAGTTCTTC.

Here the CDR3 reads CASSPISTLLTGELFF. CDR3 DNA sequence: TGTGCCAGCAGTCCAATCAGCACTCTTCTCACCGGGGAGCTGTTTTTT. J is TRBJ2-2 and V is TRBV27; D not resolved. CDR1 MNHEY and CDR2 SMNVEV come from the germline V gene (reference sequence). This CDR3 spans 16 amino acids. The ends were cut back, 5 bases at V and 4 bases at J, with 17 bases in the middle.

This clone has just one count. The V and J genes are TRBV30 and TRBJ2-3; D possibly corresponds to TRBD2 (5 bases). The CDR3 runs 12 residues. CDR1 and CDR2 (germline): GTSNPN, SVGIG (reference sequence). V was trimmed by 2 bases and J by 4 bases, leaving 7 bases between them. DNA of the CDR3: TGTGCCTGGAGTAGCGGACCAGATACGCAGTATTTT. Its protein is CAWSSGPDTQYF.

This chain uses TRBV30 with TRBJ1-2, with D maybe TRBD1 (5 bases). V was pared by 4 bases and J by 7 bases, with 22 bases between. Germline assignment: CDR1 GTSNPN and CDR2 SVGIG (reference sequence). This CDR3 comprises 15 residues. CDR3: CAWKTFSKGSGGYTF. The CDR3 coding sequence is TGTGCCTGGAAAACATTCTCCAAGGGGTCGGGTGGCTACACCTTC.

This chain joins TRBV27 and TRBJ2-1; D might be TRBD2 (5 bases). Looked up from germline, CDR1 is MNHEY and CDR2 is SMNVEV (reference sequence). This CDR3 is built from 14 residues. V was shortened by 5 bases and J by 2 bases, with 10 bases between the two germline ends. The DNA for the CDR3 is TGTGCCAGCAGTCCCGGGGTGGCCTACAATGAGCAGTTCTTC. Amino acid sequence: CASSPGVAYNEQFF.

This clone was picked up one time. The rearrangement joins TRBV27 to TRBJ2-7, with 8 bases identical to TRBD2. Germline CDR1 reads MNHEY; CDR2 reads SMNVEV (reference sequence). The CDR3 covers 15 residues. Losses at the gene ends were 5 bases for V and 4 bases for J; bases not matched to a gene: 10. The CDR3 coding sequence is TGTGCCAGCAGTCCGACCCCGGGACTAGATTACGAGCAGTACTTC. Translated, it gives CASSPTPGLDYEQYF.

V is TRBV19 and J is TRBJ2-3; D uncertain. Germline-derived CDR1 and CDR2 are LNHDA and SQIVND (reference sequence). The CDR3 spans 19 residues. V lost 1 base, J lost 2 bases, and 22 bases lay in between. The CDR3 DNA sequence: TGTGCCAGTAGTATAGTTGGAGTAGGGCAATCCCCCCACACAGATACGCAGTATTTT. It codes for CASSIVGVGQSPHTDTQYF.

The genes are TRBV5-1 and TRBJ1-3; a possible D gene is TRBD1 (6 bases). The length of the CDR3 is 16 residues. V was cut by 4 bases and J by 4 bases, with 18 bases left in between. Germline V CDR1 and CDR2: SGHRS, YFSETQ. In nucleotides, the CDR3 is TGCGCCAGCAGCCCCCGGTGGGGGGCAGAAGGAAACACCATATATTTT. This gives the protein CASSPRWGAEGNTIYF. The variable domain in full, completed from reference TRBV5-1 and TRBJ1-3, reads KAGVTQTPRYLIKTRGQQVTLSCSPISGHRSVSWYQQTPGQGLQFLFEYFSETQRNKGNFPGRFSGRQFSNSRSEMNVSTLELGDSALYLCASSPRWGAEGNTIYFGEGSWLTVV.

This chain uses TRBV29-1 with TRBJ2-5, with D unresolved. CDR1 is SQVTM and CDR2 is ANQGSEA in the germline V gene. V was cut by 2 bases and J by 5 bases, with 12 bases left in between. CDR3 length: 13 amino acids. CDR3 DNA sequence: TGCAGCGTTGAACAGCCAAACTTGGAGACCCAGTACTTC. It is translated as CSVEQPNLETQYF.

The chain has TRBV28 and TRBJ2-5, with D tentatively TRBD1 or TRBD2 (6 bases each). Germline values: CDR1 MDHEN, CDR2 SYDVKM. This CDR3 comprises 14 residues. V was clipped by 4 bases and J by 9 bases, with 18 bases between them. Here the CDR3 DNA reads TGTGCCAGCAGTTGGGGGGCCCCGGGGTTGGCCCAGTACTTC. It yields the protein CASSWGAPGLAQYF.

This chain joins TRBV7-3 and TRBJ2-5; 16 bases are shared with TRBD2. Germline V gene lookup returns CDR1 SGHTA and CDR2 FQGTGA. The ends lost 0 bases at V and 5 bases at J; junction bases unmatched: 0. This CDR3 has 16 residues. CDR3 sequence reads: CASSLTGLAGGETQYF. The DNA of the CDR3 is TGTGCCAGCAGCTTAACGGGACTAGCGGGAGGGGAGACCCAGTACTTC.

The chain joins TRBV9 to TRBJ1-2, with D possibly being TRBD1 (6 bases). V lost 3 bases and J 2 bases, leaving 20 bases between the germline ends. This CDR3 is built from 17 residues. The V gene's germline CDR1 is SGDLS and CDR2 YYNGEE. The CDR3 DNA is TGTGCCAGCAGCGCAAACAGGGAAGGATCCCTAAACTATGGCTACACCTTC. Its translation is CASSANREGSLNYGYTF.